This T cell receptor beta chain was captured by sequencing in a study of shared clonotypes between healthy human individuals (dated by TCRdb to 2020 to 2022). Background on the whole study: Two women and a few men aged 18 to 49 years were included in the cohort. The study deeply sequenced blood TCR repertoires of 5 or 6 healthy adults to estimate repertoire size and the extent of clonotype sharing between individuals. Different laboratories and diverse techniques were used to prepare libraries and sequence TCR repertoires, to increase sequencing depth and limit assay-specific biases. Leukapheresis yielded between about 0.85 and 9.5 billion PBMCs per donor. For each donor, three plates each were used for CD4 naive and CD4 memory, two plates were used for CD8 naive, and one plate was used for CD8 memory.

The full study reports these points: Sampling was limited to blood, and TCR repertoires in tissue likely differ from TCR repertoires in blood. Naive subsets generally had larger estimated clonotype richness than memory subsets. The genetic and exposure-history diversity represented was limited by the small number of donors. Pairwise subsampling indicated that sequencing depth was expected to affect the degree of clonotype sharing among donors. Even with the large sequencing depth, rarefaction of the sorted-subset datasets indicated that sequencing was incomplete. Approximately 5% of naive CD4, 3.5% of naive CD8, 2.3% of memory CD4, and about 0.4% of memory CD8 clonotypes were shared across a few donors. Compared with non-shared clonotypes, clonotypes shared by all four sorted-subset donors had higher generation probabilities.

Donors were healthy HIV-negative adults with no recently reported acute infections or vaccinations. Every donor was a Caucasian adult residing in Nashville, Tennessee, USA. CD4+ T cells were enriched by magnetic negative selection; naive cells were then positively selected on CD45RA, and the negative fraction formed the memory subset. Blood was obtained by leukapheresis, after which PBMCs were separated by Ficoll-Histopaque density gradient centrifugation and cryopreserved in liquid nitrogen vapor phase. Analytical flow cytometry was used to check the purity and quantity of every magnetically sorted T cell population. Genomic DNA was isolated from every sorted fraction and measured by UV absorbance on a Nanodrop 2000c. As to this clone: Its cognate antigen has yet to be identified. It has no much larger one-base neighbor in the sample; base qualities were not kept.

Using the deep immunoSEQ assay, multiplex PCR amplified TCR CDR3 regions from genomic DNA. For each cell subset, the extracted genomic DNA was distributed evenly across all wells of several immunoSEQ 96-well plates, and each plate served as one replicate. For sorted subsets, each replicate PCR was loaded with around 220 ng genomic DNA, equivalent to about 30,000 T cell genomes. The purified libraries were quantified using a Qubit 3.0 fluorometer, sized with a Bioanalyzer 2100, and then quantified again using the KAPA Library Quantification kit. Every immunoSEQ 96-well plate was sequenced on a dedicated single-read 150-cycle Illumina NextSeq 550 flow cell. As for the original processing: The immunoSEQ output contained only junctional sequences without quality scores, so filtering could not match that applied to full-length reads. To assign V/J genes and CDR3, sequences were annotated against IMGT germline references using PyIR, a Python wrapper for IgBLAST v1.9. Reads with weak V/J assignments (E-value above 1e-6), missing CDR3, stop codons, out-of-frame junctions, or ambiguous translated residues were removed. A V3J clonotype was defined by an identical inferred V gene, J gene, and CDR3 amino acid sequence. Percentage overlap between repertoires was calculated by dividing the number of shared unique clonotypes by the size of the smaller repertoire. Richness of each repertoire was evaluated using RTK rarefaction, the Chao1 estimator, and Recon v2.1 estimates of unobserved clonotypes. For all TCRbeta clonotypes obtained by the gDNA method from four donors, generation probabilities were computed with OLGA. Here the immuneACCESS table is served through TCRdb, limited to in-frame sequences with V and J called. Missing clones are a known gap in these copies; in checked studies unresolved V genes cover under half, and the rest lacks a known reason. That table gives V, J and clone size, and the DNA gave D and trimming. The table for this sample lists 2 million to 2.5 million clones; 90% to 95% of them were counted only once. About 0.39% of the sample is in the top ten clones.

The sample comprised naive CD4+ T cells from PBMCs. What this sample's cell subset or site label stands for: CD45RA+ positively selected. The receptor comes from a man between 18 and 29 years old in good health. Some clones in this sample may be carry-over from other donors' samples.

The nucleotide sequence is given as TGTGCCAGCAGTGACTCGAGCAGGGCGAAAGAGACCCAGTACTTC. This is translated as CASSDSSRAKETQYF. The V and J genes are TRBV6-4 and TRBJ2-5; TRBD1 is a weak D gene call, 5 bases matching. Trimming removed 0 bases from V and 3 bases from J, leaving 11 bases between the germline ends. Measured from the cysteine to the phenylalanine, the CDR3 is 15 residues long. CDR3 DNA is the only sequence kept; it has 45 bases, read in frame from the first base. From a lookup of the germline V gene, CDR1 and CDR2 are MRHNA and SNTAGT.